The 23 T cell receptor beta chains reported below all come from one sample, sequenced in a study of cytomegalovirus exposure and HLA in healthy donors (TCRdb year 2017). The library was produced with the immunoSEQ multiplex PCR assay. A mixture of 60 forward primers for TCR Vbeta segments and 13 reverse primers for TCR Jbeta segments was used in the multiplex PCR. This immuneACCESS table, as held by TCRdb, lists in-frame sequences with V and J called but not all clones. Of the missing ones, under half trace to an unresolved V gene in checked studies; the others have no known cause. This sample holds roughly 120,000 clones; about 73% were observed only once. The ten largest clones take up roughly 8.2% of the sample. The sample comprised PBMCs. The receptor set was obtained from a woman between 40 and 50 years old in good health and CMV-seropositive.

The chain has TRBV2 and TRBJ1-5, with a tentative D call TRBD1 (6 bases). The V and J ends lost 7 bases and 4 bases respectively, with 8 bases between them. Per germline, CDR1 SNHLY and CDR2 FYNNEI. CDR3 length equals 12 residues. The CDR3 nucleotides read TGTGCCAGCACCACAGGGAATCAGCCCCAGCATTTT. Amino acids: CASTTGNQPQHF.

The genes are TRBV6-6 and TRBJ2-7; D not resolved. The CDR3 is 11 amino acids. Germline CDR1 is MNHNY and CDR2 is SVGAGI (reference sequence). Trimming removed 10 bases from V and 6 bases from J, with 13 bases in between. The CDR3, as DNA: TGTGCCACCGCAAGTGGCGGCGAGCAGTACTTC. Translating gives CATASGGEQYF.

The table lists this clone with a few counts. The J gene is TRBJ2-7, the V gene TRBV4-3, with no clear D. This CDR3 is 15 amino acids long. Germline V lookup: CDR1 LGHNA, CDR2 YSLEER. V shed 1 base and J shed 0 bases, with 10 bases lying between them. The CDR3 reads CASSQGLSSSYEQYF. CDR3 coding DNA: TGCGCCAGCAGCCAAGGACTGTCGAGCTCCTACGAGCAGTACTTC.

CDR3 region: CASSDTSGGPTDTQYF. The DNA for the CDR3 is TGTGCCAGCAGTGACACTAGCGGGGGCCCAACTGATACGCAGTATTTT. The chain employs TRBV25-1 and TRBJ2-3, with TRBD2 matching over 11 bases. V gave up 3 bases and J gave up 6 bases; unmatched junction bases: 8. CDR1 and CDR2 from the germline V gene are MGHDK and SYGVNS. The CDR3 is made up of 16 amino acids.

This chain joins TRBV4-1 and TRBJ2-1, with 7 nucleotides matching TRBD1. The CDR3 has 17 amino acids. The germline V gene encodes CDR1 MGHRA and CDR2 YSYEKL. The V segment lost 0 bases and the J segment 0 bases; nucleotides outside the gene matches: 5. The CDR3: CASSQDPAGGSYNEQFF. CDR3 nucleotides: TGCGCCAGCAGCCAAGATCCGGCAGGGGGCTCCTACAATGAGCAGTTCTTC.

The genes are TRBV5-1 and TRBJ2-6, with no clear D. Trimming stripped 0 bases from V and 2 bases from J, with 6 bases between. This CDR3 comprises 15 residues. The germline V gene has CDR1 SGHRS and CDR2 YFSETQ. The CDR3 sequence: CASSLGTAGANVLTF. In nucleotides, the CDR3 is TGCGCCAGCAGCTTGGGTACAGCTGGGGCCAACGTCCTGACTTTC.

V and J are TRBV7-9 and TRBJ2-2; no firm D call. Trimming cost V 2 bases and J 5 bases, with 9 bases left between them. The CDR3 consists of 14 residues. Germline CDR1 SEHNR, CDR2 FQNEAQ (reference sequence). The CDR3 DNA sequence: TGTGCCAGCAGCTTATTACGGTGGACCGGGGAGCTGTTTTTT. The encoded protein is CASSLLRWTGELFF.

The rearrangement joins TRBV7-2 to TRBJ2-5; D ambiguous. Per the germline V gene, CDR1 is SGHTA and CDR2 is FQGNSA. V was trimmed by 5 bases and J by 9 bases, leaving 16 bases between them. The CDR3 is 13 residues long. CDR3 protein: CASSPEVLLAQYF. DNA for the CDR3: TGTGCCAGCAGCCCAGAGGTGTTATTGGCCCAGTACTTC. The complete variable domain, with remaining parts taken from reference TRBV7-2 and TRBJ2-5, reads GAGVSQSPSNKVTEKGKDVELRCDPISGHTALYWYRQSLGQGLEFLIYFQGNSAPDKSGLPSDRFSAERTGGSVSTLTIQRTQQEDSAVYLCASSPEVLLAQYFGPGTRLLVL.

A few counts support this clone. The chain has TRBV6-6 and TRBJ2-7; 8 nucleotides align to TRBD2. J gave up 1 base and V 2 bases, and 1 base lay outside the gene matches. The CDR3 is 14 residues long. Germline V gives CDR1 MNHNY, CDR2 SVGAGI (reference sequence). CDR3 region: CASSYAGGSYEQYF. The CDR3 nucleotides are TGTGCCAGCAGTTACGCGGGGGGATCCTACGAGCAGTACTTC.

This CDR3 is CASSLVQGADGYTF. The CDR3 DNA reads as TGTGCCAGCAGTTTAGTACAGGGGGCAGATGGCTACACCTTC. The chain combines TRBV27 with TRBJ1-2; 9 bases align to TRBD1. The germline V gene has CDR1 MNHEY and CDR2 SMNVEV (reference sequence). The CDR3 is 14 amino acids. The J segment lost 6 bases and the V segment lost 2 bases, leaving 4 bases of the junction unmatched.

CDR3 residues: CASSYSAGTGNTEAFF. CDR3 DNA sequence: TGTGCCAGCAGTTACTCTGCCGGGACAGGAAACACTGAAGCTTTCTTT. The chain links TRBV6-5 to TRBJ1-1, with TRBD1 matching 8 bases. V lost 0 bases and J lost 2; bases outside the gene matches: 5. This CDR3 spans 16 amino acids. Germline loops: CDR1 MNHEY, CDR2 SVGAGI.

The rearrangement joins TRBV7-2 to TRBJ2-3, with D tentatively TRBD1 (5 bases). CDR3 size: 14 residues. Trimming stripped 3 bases from V and 2 bases from J, with 9 bases between. Germline V gene sequence: CDR1 SGHTA, CDR2 FQGNSA. CDR3 nucleotide sequence: TGTGCCAGCAGCTTGCAGGGCTCCACAGATACGCAGTATTTT. Protein sequence: CASSLQGSTDTQYF. The whole variable domain, filled in from reference TRBV7-2 and TRBJ2-3, reads GAGVSQSPSNKVTEKGKDVELRCDPISGHTALYWYRQSLGQGLEFLIYFQGNSAPDKSGLPSDRFSAERTGGSVSTLTIQRTQQEDSAVYLCASSLQGSTDTQYFGPGTRLTVL.

The CDR3 here is CATTKPSTNTGELFF. In DNA, the CDR3 is TGTGCCACCACTAAACCCTCAACAAACACCGGGGAGCTGTTTTTT. V and J are TRBV27 and TRBJ2-2, with D unresolved. Germline CDR1 and CDR2: MNHEY and SMNVEV (reference sequence). Between the trimmed V and J ends, which lost 10 bases and 2 bases, there was a span of 17 bases. This CDR3 is 15 amino acids long.

This clone was seen a handful of times. The rearrangement uses TRBV11-3 and TRBJ2-3, with D possibly being TRBD2 (6 bases). The CDR3 extends over 12 amino acids. Looked up from germline, CDR1 is SGHNT and CDR2 is YENEEA. V lost 5 bases, J lost 5 bases, and 8 bases lay in between. Here the CDR3 DNA reads TGTGCCAGCAGCCTAGCGAGAGATACGCAGTATTTT. It encodes CASSLARDTQYF.

The V and J genes are TRBV11-2 and TRBJ2-1; D perhaps matches TRBD2 (6 bases). Between the trimmed V and J ends, which lost 5 bases and 3 bases, there was a span of 14 bases. CDR1 and CDR2 (germline): SGHAT, FQNNGV. The CDR3 loop spans 15 amino acids. CDR3 in DNA: TGTGCCAGCAGCCACTCACGGGGGAACTACAATGAGCAGTTCTTC. Translating it yields CASSHSRGNYNEQFF.

The chain recombines TRBV27 with TRBJ2-7; 8 nucleotides line up with TRBD1. From germline, CDR1 is MNHEY and CDR2 SMNVEV (reference sequence). CDR3 size: 14 residues. Trimming at V came to 3 bases and at J to 7 bases, leaving 8 bases not matched to a gene. Here the CDR3 reads CASSLVQGAQEQYF. The CDR3 bases are TGTGCCAGCAGTTTGGTCCAGGGGGCGCAAGAGCAGTACTTC.

In its sample, this clone was seen a few times. The chain uses TRBV15 and TRBJ1-1; D gene ambiguous. V gave up 1 base and J gave up 7 bases, with 10 bases separating them. The CDR3 contains 13 residues. CDR1 LNHNV and CDR2 YYDKDF come from the germline V gene (reference sequence). Here the CDR3 DNA reads TGTGCCACCAGCAGAGCTAGAGAAATTGAAGCTTTCTTT. It encodes CATSRAREIEAFF.

The chain couples TRBV9 to TRBJ1-3, with D unresolved. The CDR3 has 14 residues. The V end lost 1 base, the J end lost 0 bases, and 5 bases lay between the germline ends. Germline V lookup: CDR1 SGDLS, CDR2 YYNGEE. In nucleotides, the CDR3 is TGTGCCAGCAGCGTACAAGCCTCTGGAAACACCATATATTTT. Translating gives CASSVQASGNTIYF.

V and J are TRBV5-1 and TRBJ2-7; possibly TRBD1 for D (8 bases). The CDR3 covers 17 residues. The V and J ends lost 5 bases and 2 bases respectively, with 23 bases between them. Germline lookup yields CDR1 SGHRS and CDR2 YFSETQ. CDR3 nucleotide sequence: TGCGCCAGCAGGGGGGGAGGGACAGGCTATGGAGCCTACGAGCAGTACTTC. This codes for CASRGGGTGYGAYEQYF.

This clone was seen once. The V gene is TRBV4-3, the J gene TRBJ2-3, with D possibly TRBD2 on 7 matching bases. The CDR3 has 17 amino acids. V lost 0 bases and J 6 bases, leaving 19 bases between the germline ends. Germline lookup yields CDR1 LGHNA and CDR2 YSLEER. The CDR3 region is CASSQDVGGPYSDTQYF. CDR3 in DNA: TGCGCCAGCAGCCAAGATGTGGGGGGGCCGTATTCGGATACGCAGTATTTT.

CDR3 nucleotide sequence: TGTGCCAGCAGGAGTAGACAGGAGAAAGCTTTCTTT. Translation gives CASRSRQEKAFF. V is TRBV27 and J is TRBJ1-1; TRBD1 is a possible D gene (6 bases). The V gene's germline CDR1 is MNHEY and CDR2 SMNVEV (reference sequence). Trimming cost V 6 bases and J 9 bases, with 14 bases left between them. The CDR3 runs 12 residues.

The chain uses TRBV5-1 and TRBJ2-3, with 8 bases lining up with TRBD2. This CDR3 contains 15 residues. V shed 0 bases, J shed 0 bases, and the junction held 0 bases outside the gene matches. From germline, CDR1 is SGHRS and CDR2 YFSETQ. DNA of the CDR3: TGCGCCAGCAGCTTGGTAGCGGGGAGCACAGATACGCAGTATTTT. It encodes CASSLVAGSTDTQYF.

This sequence joins TRBV11-3 and TRBJ2-2, with D perhaps matching TRBD1 (6 bases). The CDR3 is 15 amino acids. V was cut by 4 bases and J by 4 bases, with 13 bases left in between. Germline CDR1 reads SGHNT; CDR2 reads YENEEA. CDR3 sequence: CASSWGLQGTGELFF. The CDR3 region has the DNA TGTGCCAGCAGCTGGGGGCTACAGGGCACCGGGGAGCTGTTTTTT.